Below, one TCR beta chain is given with its context. CDR1 is KGHDR, CDR2 SFDVKD, per germline. The V end was cut by 2 bases, the J end by 2 bases, with 23 bases between. CDR3 size: 20 residues. Repertoires were generated with immunoSEQ multiplex PCR, while TCRdb's copy carries only in-frame clones and drops some. The sample contains over 200,000 clones, around 81% of which appear only once. This entry belongs to a study of blood T cell repertoires in COVID-19. About the study: Italy, Spain and the United States were the sources of the convalescent and acute COVID-19 samples. Sample material is recorded as cDNA or gDNA derived from T cells, B-cell-depleted T cells, or PBMCs.

Sample: peripheral blood. This receptor was taken from a man between 45 and 60 years old with active or convalescent COVID-19. The genes are TRBV24-1 and TRBJ2-2; tentatively, D is TRBD2 (6 bases). CDR3 in amino acids: CATSDSAGGLGGDNTGELFF. CDR3 coding DNA: TGTGCCACCAGTGATTCCGCAGGAGGACTGGGCGGGGACAACACCGGGGAGCTGTTTTTT.